One and the same sample provided the 25 T cell receptor beta chains below, sequenced in a study of beta chain features in type 1 diabetes. All of the isolated RNA was reverse transcribed, so expressed TCRB transcripts were sequenced. Libraries were prepared by immunoSEQ multiplex PCR; TCRdb keeps only in-frame clonotypes and omits some of them. The data contain just over 150,000 clones, 11% of them seen just once; the ten biggest clones take up roughly 2%. Sequencing was carried out using central memory CD4+ T cells from blood. These receptors all come from a man aged 18 to 29 in good health.

This clone was counted only a few times. CDR3 loop: CASSLGDRPQQFF. The CDR3 DNA is TGTGCCAGCAGCTTAGGGGACAGGCCCCAGCAGTTCTTC. This chain connects TRBV7-2 to TRBJ2-1; the match to TRBD1 covers 8 bases. V lost 1 base and J lost 11; bases outside the gene matches: 4. The germline CDR1 and CDR2 sequences are SGHTA and FQGNSA. The CDR3 covers 13 residues. The full variable domain, with the rest looked up from reference TRBV7-2 and TRBJ2-1, is GAGVSQSPSNKVTEKGKDVELRCDPISGHTALYWYRQSLGQGLEFLIYFQGNSAPDKSGLPSDRFSAERTGGSVSTLTIQRTQQEDSAVYLCASSLGDRPQQFFGPGTRLTVL.

This clone was detected only a few times. The rearrangement joins TRBV5-1 to TRBJ2-7; TRBD2 matches at 11 bases. V dropped 4 bases and J dropped 4; count of bases not matched to a gene: 7. Germline assignment: CDR1 SGHRS and CDR2 YFSETQ. The CDR3 spans 15 residues. The CDR3 DNA reads TGCGCCAGCAGCCGTAGCGGGAGGGCACCTTACGAGCAGTACTTC. Its protein product is CASSRSGRAPYEQYF.

There are a few counts of this clone. The chain carries TRBV19 and TRBJ1-6; D is ambiguous. Trimming left V 4 bases short and J 7 bases short, with 14 bases between. Germline values: CDR1 LNHDA, CDR2 SQIVND (reference sequence). CDR3 length: 15 residues. The CDR3 region has the DNA TGTGCCAGTAGTACCATGGAGGTAATCAATTCACCCCTCCACTTT. This translates into CASSTMEVINSPLHF.

This clone was seen more than once but under ten times. The gene calls are TRBV25-1 and TRBJ2-2; no firm D call. The CDR3 is 15 amino acids. V was trimmed by 5 bases and J by 0 bases, leaving 10 bases between them. Looked up from germline, CDR1 is MGHDK and CDR2 is SYGVNS. The CDR3 here is CASSLKLTNTGELFF. CDR3 DNA: TGTGCCAGCAGTTTGAAGCTTACGAACACCGGGGAGCTGTTTTTT.

The chain has TRBV4-3 and TRBJ1-4; D call uncertain. CDR3 length: 14 residues. CDR1 and CDR2 from the germline V gene are LGHNA and YSLEER. Trimming cost V 2 bases and J 4 bases, with 8 bases left between them. The CDR3 loop is CASSQHGGNEKLFF. The CDR3 DNA reads TGCGCCAGCAGCCAACACGGCGGTAATGAAAAACTGTTTTTT.

The J gene is TRBJ2-6, the V gene TRBV5-1; D may be TRBD1 (6 bases). The V and J ends lost 3 bases and 0 bases respectively, with 16 bases between them. The CDR3 spans 18 residues. Per germline, CDR1 SGHRS and CDR2 YFSETQ. CDR3 region: CASSSKATGNSGANVLTF. CDR3 in DNA: TGCGCCAGCAGCTCGAAAGCGACAGGAAACTCTGGGGCCAACGTCCTGACTTTC.

In this sample, this clone turned up a few times. The chain combines TRBV9 with TRBJ1-1; D remains ambiguous. V gave up 3 bases and J gave up 4 bases, with 13 bases separating them. Germline V gives CDR1 SGDLS, CDR2 YYNGEE. The CDR3 runs to 14 residues. The CDR3 DNA reads TGTGCCAGCAGCGCGGTAGGGTATCGCACTGAAGCTTTCTTT. This sequence encodes CASSAVGYRTEAFF.

Notes on this clone: Additional DNA sequences in this sample encode the identical CDR3. The chain is built from TRBV6-5 and TRBJ1-5, with no clear D. Looked up from germline, CDR1 is MNHEY and CDR2 is SVGAGI. The CDR3 sequence is 13 residues long. Trimming pared 4 bases from V and 0 bases from J, leaving 4 bases between. CDR3 sequence (DNA): TGTGCCAGCAGTTCCCATAGCAATCAGCCCCAGCATTTT. Its translation is CASSSHSNQPQHF.

The chain combines TRBV7-9 with TRBJ1-1; D gene ambiguous. Germline CDR1 and CDR2: SEHNR and FQNEAQ (reference sequence). The CDR3 is 13 amino acids. The V end was cut by 1 base, the J end by 5 bases, with 8 bases between. The CDR3 nucleotides are TGTGCCAGCAGCTTAGAGGGCCAGACTGAAGCTTTCTTT. The encoded protein is CASSLEGQTEAFF.

The J gene is TRBJ2-7, the V gene TRBV5-1; 9 positions agree with TRBD1. After removal of 5 bases from V and 5 bases from J, the junction contained 5 bases not matched to a gene. This CDR3 is 13 amino acids long. Germline-derived CDR1 and CDR2 are SGHRS and YFSETQ. The chain's CDR3 is CASRQGASHEQYF. The CDR3 nucleotides read TGCGCCAGCAGACAGGGGGCATCCCACGAGCAGTACTTC.

The rearrangement joins TRBV5-6 to TRBJ2-6; the D gene is possibly TRBD1 (5 bases). The CDR3 length is 17 residues. V gave up 4 bases and J gave up 2 bases, with 16 bases separating them. CDR1 is SGHDT, CDR2 YYEEEE, per germline. CDR3 DNA: TGTGCCAGCAGCCTGGACACTGGTGGGGCTGGGGCCAACGTCCTGACTTTC. This encodes CASSLDTGGAGANVLTF.

The V call is TRBV9, the J call TRBJ2-1, with D possibly being TRBD1 (5 bases). Germline assignment: CDR1 SGDLS and CDR2 YYNGEE. The CDR3 sequence is 14 residues long. Trimming pared 0 bases from V and 4 bases from J, leaving 8 bases between. CDR3 in DNA: TGTGCCAGCAGCGTAGGGGCAGGGTACAATGAGCAGTTCTTC. Translated, it gives CASSVGAGYNEQFF.

This clone has a count of ten or more. This chain links TRBV29-1 with TRBJ2-1, with 9 positions matching TRBD2. The J segment lost 0 bases and the V segment lost 4 bases, leaving 1 base of the junction unmatched. CDR3 size: 14 residues. Germline assignment: CDR1 SQVTM and CDR2 ANQGSEA. CDR3 sequence: CSVGRGGSYNEQFF. The CDR3 nucleotides read TGCAGCGTTGGGCGGGGGGGCTCCTACAATGAGCAGTTCTTC.

The sample holds a few counts of this clone. CDR3 nucleotide sequence: TGTGCCAGCAGCATAGCGGGGGGGCCAGATACGCAGTATTTT. As protein: CASSIAGGPDTQYF. The V gene is TRBV9, the J gene TRBJ2-3, with 11 bases fitting TRBD2. The CDR3 sequence is 14 residues long. Trimming removed 4 bases from V and 4 bases from J; junction bases left unmatched: 2. Per the germline V gene, CDR1 is SGDLS and CDR2 is YYNGEE.

The J gene is TRBJ1-1, the V gene TRBV5-1; perhaps TRBD1 as D (6 bases). Germline CDR1 reads SGHRS; CDR2 reads YFSETQ. This CDR3 has 17 residues. V lost 0 bases, J lost 6 bases, and 21 bases lay in between. CDR3 bases: TGCGCCAGCAGCTTGGGCTTGACAGGAACCAGGTTCGCTGAAGCTTTCTTT. Protein sequence: CASSLGLTGTRFAEAFF.

This clone was detected many times. The CDR3 is CASSQNIQYF. The CDR3 region has the DNA TGTGCCAGCAGCCAAAACATTCAGTACTTC. The J gene is TRBJ2-4, the V gene TRBV2; no reliable D call. Per germline, CDR1 SNHLY and CDR2 FYNNEI. Trimming stripped 6 bases from V and 5 bases from J, with 2 bases between. This CDR3 comprises 10 residues.

The CDR3 loop reads CASSVEQGSPLHF. CDR3 coding DNA: TGTGCCAGCAGCGTAGAGCAGGGATCACCCCTCCACTTT. The chain employs TRBV9 and TRBJ1-6, with D tentatively TRBD1 (5 bases). Germline V gives CDR1 SGDLS, CDR2 YYNGEE. The V and J ends lost 0 bases and 10 bases respectively, with 8 bases between them. This CDR3 contains 13 residues.

This sequence joins TRBV7-9 and TRBJ2-7; D is unclear. Germline assignment: CDR1 SEHNR and CDR2 FQNEAQ (reference sequence). V was clipped by 2 bases and J by 2 bases, with 10 bases between them. This CDR3 has 14 amino acids. Here the CDR3 DNA reads TGTGCCAGCAGCTTAAAGGGTTCAACCTACGAGCAGTACTTC. Amino acid sequence: CASSLKGSTYEQYF.

This chain connects TRBV30 to TRBJ1-1; D is unresolved. The germline V and J ends were trimmed by 2 bases and 5 bases, with 12 bases remaining between them. Germline CDR1 is GTSNPN and CDR2 is SVGIG (reference sequence). This CDR3 contains 13 residues. The CDR3 nucleotides are TGTGCCTGGAGTTTGAGGGAGCCGACTGAAGCTTTCTTT. Amino acid sequence: CAWSLREPTEAFF.

The sample holds a few counts of this clone. J is TRBJ1-2 and V is TRBV4-3, with 7 bases identical to TRBD1. Per the germline V gene, CDR1 is LGHNA and CDR2 is YSLEER. The length of the CDR3 is 14 residues. After removal of 0 bases from V and 9 bases from J, the junction contained 7 bases not matched to a gene. The CDR3 DNA is TGCGCCAGCAGCCAAGACGGGACAGTGTCTAGCTACACCTTC. It codes for CASSQDGTVSSYTF.

The chain employs TRBV28 and TRBJ1-5; D gene uncertain. The V gene lost 5 bases and the J gene lost 4 bases, with 6 bases spanning the gap. In germline, CDR1 is MDHEN, CDR2 SYDVKM. CDR3 length equals 12 residues. CDR3 nucleotides: TGTGCCAGCAGTACTCCGAATCAGCCCCAGCATTTT. Translating it yields CASSTPNQPQHF.

V is TRBV4-3 and J is TRBJ1-6; no clear D gene. CDR3 size: 14 residues. Germline assignment: CDR1 LGHNA and CDR2 YSLEER. With 5 bases removed from V and 9 bases from J, the gap between germline ends came to 14 bases. The CDR3 reads CASSLKGESSPLHF. The CDR3 nucleotides read TGCGCCAGCAGCTTGAAGGGCGAAAGTTCACCCCTCCACTTT.

The CDR3 protein is CASSFTGDHEQFF. In nucleotides, the CDR3 is TGTGCCAGCAGCTTCACAGGGGACCATGAGCAGTTCTTC. V is TRBV9 and J is TRBJ2-1; 7 bases are shared with TRBD1. V shed 4 bases and J 8 bases; nucleotides not matched to a gene: 6. The CDR3 spans 13 residues. CDR1 SGDLS and CDR2 YYNGEE come from the germline V gene.

This chain's CDR3 is CASSVRDRNTEAFF. The CDR3 bases are TGTGCCAGCAGCGTACGAGACAGGAACACTGAAGCTTTCTTT. This chain connects TRBV7-9 to TRBJ1-1, with D maybe TRBD1 (5 bases). The CDR3 is 14 amino acids. The V end was cut by 5 bases, the J end by 1 base, with 11 bases between. Germline-derived CDR1 and CDR2 are SEHNR and FQNEAQ (reference sequence).

This clone was counted between two and nine times. This chain uses TRBV7-9 with TRBJ2-1; D perhaps matches TRBD2 (5 bases). Trimming cost V 5 bases and J 6 bases, with 20 bases left between them. From germline, CDR1 is SEHNR and CDR2 FQNEAQ (reference sequence). The CDR3 totals 16 residues. CDR3 nucleotides: TGTGCCAGCAGCCCAGGACCGGGAAAAGCGTCCAATGAGCAGTTCTTC. Its translation: CASSPGPGKASNEQFF.